A single sample gave rise to the 11 T cell receptor beta chains below, sequenced in a study of tumor-infiltrating lymphocytes in glioblastoma multiforme. Three nested ARM-PCR rounds with V-beta and C-beta primers built TCRB libraries. A single record per CDR3 protein comes from TCRdb applying MiXCR to the multiplex PCR reads. The sample consists of 9,900 or so distinct CDR3 sequences, roughly 70% of them appearing once. The sample consisted of brain tumor tissue. The receptors derive from a male donor with glioblastoma.

The chain employs TRBV20-1 and TRBJ2-3, with D perhaps matching TRBD1 or TRBD2 (5 bases each). The CDR3 length is 15 residues. Germline CDR1 and CDR2: DFQATT and SNEGSKA (reference sequence). Trimming pared 6 bases from V and 15 bases from J, leaving 31 bases between. For the CDR3, the DNA is TGCAGTGCCCTACGGGCAGGGACGACCCTTAATACGCTATATTTT. Amino acid sequence: CSALRAGTTLNTLYF.

V gene TRBV2 combines with J gene TRBJ2-1; 9 bases map to TRBD2. V lost 4 bases and J lost 8; bases outside the gene matches: 9. The CDR3 totals 15 residues. Germline V gene data show CDR1 as SNHLY and CDR2 as FYNNEI. The CDR3 nucleotides are TGTGCCAGCAGTGTTCCTAGCGGGACCTTGCATGAGCAGTTCTTC. Translating gives CASSVPSGTLHEQFF.

The chain is built from TRBV10-3 and TRBJ2-1, with D maybe TRBD2 (5 bases). Germline lookup yields CDR1 ENHRY and CDR2 SYGVKD. The CDR3 is 16 amino acids. V lost 3 bases and J 3 bases, leaving 15 bases between the germline ends. CDR3 coding DNA: TGTGCCATCAGTGACCCCGAGGGTAGGAACTACAATGAGCAGTTCTTC. Encoded protein: CAISDPEGRNYNEQFF.

To note about this clonotype: The CDR3 carries no conserved terminal phenylalanine or tryptophan, so it likely arises from a read error. The V and J genes are TRBV12-3 or TRBV12-4 and TRBJ2-5, with no clear D. The CDR3 runs to 12 residues. Trimming took off 5 bases at V and 4 bases at J, with 8 bases between the two ends. CDR3 region: CASSPTIETQYL. CDR3 DNA sequence: TGTGCCAGCAGTCCCACGATAGAGACCCAGTACCTC.

By its share, this clonotype is medium-sized. The chain uses TRBV20-1 and TRBJ2-1, with D possibly matching TRBD2 (6 bases). Trimming removed 0 bases from V and 2 bases from J, with 11 bases in between. The CDR3 has 15 residues. Germline loops: CDR1 DFQATT, CDR2 SNEGSKA (reference sequence). DNA of the CDR3: TGCAGTGCTAGAGATCCGCGGACTACCTACAATGAGCAGTTCTTC. This sequence encodes CSARDPRTTYNEQFF.

Relative to its sample, this clonotype is medium-sized. The chain joins TRBV4-1 to TRBJ1-2; TRBD1 matches 10 bases. Trimming at V came to 1 base and at J to 0 bases, leaving 2 bases not matched to a gene. CDR3 length: 16 residues. CDR1 and CDR2 from the germline V gene are MGHRA and YSYEKL. The CDR3 nucleotides read TGCGCCAGCAGCCAAGGTGGGACAGGGGCTAACTATGGCTACACCTTC. Translating it yields CASSQGGTGANYGYTF.

As to this clonotype: Mismatch with germline at one junction end may stem from a read error. The chain combines TRBV10-3 with TRBJ2-3; maybe TRBD2 (5 bases). CDR3 length: 12 residues. CDR1 and CDR2 from the germline V gene are ENHRY and SYGVKD. The CDR3, as DNA: TGTGCAATCAGCGGACCAGCGGCTACGCAGTATTTT. The encoded protein is CAISGPAATQYF.

The chain is built from TRBV7-3 and TRBJ2-5, with 14 bases that match TRBD2. Germline CDR1 is SGHTA and CDR2 is FQGTGA. The CDR3 extends over 15 amino acids. Losses at the gene ends were 5 bases for V and 8 bases for J; bases not matched to a gene: 7. The CDR3 region has the DNA TGTGCCAGCAGCGGGGGGACTAGCGGGAGAGATACCCAGTACTTC. Amino acid sequence: CASSGGTSGRDTQYF.

The rearrangement links TRBV6-2 or TRBV6-3 to TRBJ2-1; possibly TRBD1 for D (6 bases). The germline V gene encodes CDR1 MNHEY and CDR2 SVGEGT. The CDR3 length is 14 residues. V was cut by 4 bases and J by 4 bases, with 11 bases left in between. The CDR3 bases are TGTGCCAGCAGTTCCCTGGACAGTTACAATGAGCAGTTCTTC. As protein: CASSSLDSYNEQFF.

Turning to this clonotype: Germline and junction disagree at one end, which may indicate a read error. Here the CDR3 DNA reads TGCAGCGTTGTTGGGGACAAGGGCTTCTATGAGCACTACTTC. It encodes CSVVGDKGFYEHYF. V is TRBV29-1 and J is TRBJ2-7, with D perhaps matching TRBD1 (6 bases). This CDR3 contains 14 residues. Per the germline V gene, CDR1 is SQVTM and CDR2 is ANQGSEA.

This chain joins TRBV5-6 and TRBJ2-4; 7 bases line up with TRBD1. There are 15 residues in the CDR3. In germline, CDR1 is SGHDT, CDR2 YYEEEE. The V segment lost 4 bases and the J segment 5 bases; nucleotides outside the gene matches: 9. CDR3 in amino acids: CASSPGTALENIQYF. DNA of the CDR3: TGTGCCAGCAGCCCAGGGACAGCCCTGGAAAACATTCAGTACTTC.